A single sample gave rise to the 18 T cell receptor beta chains below, sequenced in a study of radiotherapy plus CTLA-4 blockade in lung cancer. Profiled with immunoSEQ multiplex PCR; TCRdb holds only in-frame clones, not every one. This table holds around 95,000 clones, roughly 80% found once. This material consisted of peripheral blood, taken from a patient treated with radiotherapy plus ipilimumab. The source is a human donor with non-small cell lung cancer who had stable disease on radiotherapy plus ipilimumab.

CDR3 residues: CASSALGTDTQYF. For the CDR3, the DNA is TGTGCCAGCAGCGCCCTTGGCACAGATACGCAGTATTTT. V is TRBV9 and J is TRBJ2-3; D is ambiguous. Looked up from germline, CDR1 is SGDLS and CDR2 is YYNGEE. The V gene lost 3 bases and the J gene lost 1 base, with 6 bases spanning the gap. CDR3 length: 13 residues.

The chain employs TRBV10-3 and TRBJ2-1, with TRBD2 identical over 11 bases. There are 18 residues in the CDR3. In germline, CDR1 is ENHRY, CDR2 SYGVKD. The junction had 11 bases not matched to a gene; V was cut back by 4 bases and J by 3 bases. CDR3 DNA: TGTGCCATCAGTGTAGGGCTAGCGGGAGGTGGAGGCTACAATGAGCAGTTCTTC. It specifies CAISVGLAGGGGYNEQFF.

V and J are TRBV27 and TRBJ1-5, with D unresolved. CDR1 is MNHEY, CDR2 SMNVEV, per germline (reference sequence). This CDR3 spans 13 amino acids. Deletions cut 4 bases from V and 5 bases from J, with 9 bases between. For the CDR3, the DNA is TGTGCCAGCAGTTGGGCAGTATATCAGCCCCAGCATTTT. Translating gives CASSWAVYQPQHF.

V gene TRBV5-1 combines with J gene TRBJ1-3; 8 bases align to TRBD1. Per germline, CDR1 SGHRS and CDR2 YFSETQ. Trimming removed 9 bases from V and 2 bases from J; junction bases left unmatched: 4. This CDR3 has 13 amino acids. The CDR3 DNA sequence: TGCGCCACACGACAGGGGACTGGAAACACCATATATTTT. Its translation: CATRQGTGNTIYF.

The J gene is TRBJ1-2, the V gene TRBV5-4; 8 nucleotides align to TRBD1. V was pared by 1 base and J by 12 bases, with 14 bases of the junction left unmatched. The CDR3 sequence is 15 residues long. Germline loops: CDR1 SGHNT, CDR2 YYREEE (reference sequence). The CDR3 DNA reads as TGTGCCAGCAGCTTGATGCAGGGACAGGCCCCCGTAGACACCTTC. Protein sequence: CASSLMQGQAPVDTF.

The CDR3 protein is CASSPASSGANVLTF. CDR3 nucleotide sequence: TGCGCCAGCAGCCCGGCGAGCTCTGGGGCCAACGTCCTGACTTTC. This chain uses TRBV5-1 with TRBJ2-6, with unresolved D. This CDR3 comprises 15 residues. Germline CDR1 and CDR2: SGHRS and YFSETQ. Trimming took off 4 bases at V and 0 bases at J, with 8 bases between the two ends.

The V call is TRBV6-5, the J call TRBJ1-2, with D hard to call. Germline V lookup: CDR1 MNHEY, CDR2 SVGAGI. This CDR3 is 14 amino acids long. Trimming left V 6 bases short and J 2 bases short, with 13 bases between. This CDR3 is CASRLDGRNYGYTF. CDR3 in DNA: TGTGCCAGCAGGCTTGATGGACGGAACTATGGCTACACCTTC.

CDR3 sequence: CASSRGPDEKLFF. CDR3 sequence (DNA): TGCGCCAGCAGCCGAGGGCCGGATGAAAAACTGTTTTTT. The chain combines TRBV4-1 with TRBJ1-4; D not certain. V was trimmed by 4 bases and J by 6 bases, leaving 9 bases between them. Germline-derived CDR1 and CDR2 are MGHRA and YSYEKL. The CDR3 covers 13 residues.

This clone was recorded only once. The junction and the germline gene differ at one end; a read error may be behind it. The gene calls are TRBV7-7 and TRBJ2-2; the D gene is possibly TRBD2 (5 bases). This CDR3 comprises 15 residues. Germline V gives CDR1 SSHAT, CDR2 FNYEAQ (reference sequence). The CDR3 sequence is CASSLGRGGTGELFF. CDR3 in DNA: TGTGCTAGCAGCTTAGGACGGGGTGGCACCGGGGAGCTGTTTTTT.

The chain employs TRBV5-6 and TRBJ2-1; D not certain. CDR3 length equals 13 residues. V dropped 1 base and J dropped 4 bases, with 6 bases sitting between them. Germline values: CDR1 SGHDT, CDR2 YYEEEE. This CDR3 is CASSLPSYNEQFF. CDR3 nucleotides: TGTGCCAGCAGCTTGCCTAGTTACAATGAGCAGTTCTTC.

The gene calls are TRBV5-1 and TRBJ2-3; no definite D call. V was shortened by 2 bases and J by 1 base, with 17 bases between the two germline ends. The germline V gene has CDR1 SGHRS and CDR2 YFSETQ. The CDR3 is 17 residues long. The CDR3 nucleotides read TGCGCCAGCAGCTTAGGAACCCAGGTGTTAGGCACAGATACGCAGTATTTT. This sequence encodes CASSLGTQVLGTDTQYF.

V usage is TRBV27 and J usage is TRBJ1-1; D is perhaps TRBD1 (6 bases). This CDR3 has 15 amino acids. V shed 4 bases and J shed 1 base, with 13 bases lying between them. Looked up from germline, CDR1 is MNHEY and CDR2 is SMNVEV (reference sequence). The CDR3 DNA sequence: TGTGCCAGCAGTTCCAGGGGTCGGAGGAACACTGAAGCTTTCTTT. This gives the protein CASSSRGRRNTEAFF.

CDR3 protein: CASSVTGASTDTQYF. In DNA, the CDR3 is TGTGCCAGCAGCGTTACGGGGGCTTCCACAGATACGCAGTATTTT. J is TRBJ2-3 and V is TRBV9, with D perhaps assigned TRBD1 or TRBD2 (6 bases each). Germline CDR1 SGDLS, CDR2 YYNGEE. The CDR3 is 15 residues long. The V end was cut by 2 bases, the J end by 2 bases, with 12 bases between. The variable domain in full, completed from reference TRBV9 and TRBJ2-3, reads DSGVTQTPKHLITATGQRVTLRCSPRSGDLSVYWYQQSLDQGLQFLIQYYNGEERAKGNILERFSAQQFPDLHSELNLSSLELGDSALYFCASSVTGASTDTQYFGPGTRLTVL.

V and J are TRBV7-9 and TRBJ2-7; possible D gene TRBD2, 6 bases. The V gene's germline CDR1 is SEHNR and CDR2 FQNEAQ (reference sequence). Trimming cost V 5 bases and J 5 bases, with 13 bases left between them. The CDR3 sequence is 13 residues long. The CDR3 bases are TGTGCCAGCAGCCCCGGAGGGTTGGACGAGCAGTACTTC. Translation: CASSPGGLDEQYF.

The gene calls are TRBV4-2 and TRBJ2-3; D is uncertain. V lost 6 bases and J lost 0, with 19 bases in between. Germline lookup yields CDR1 LGHNA and CDR2 YNFKEQ. CDR3 size: 17 residues. The CDR3: CASSQREPGASTDTQYF. CDR3 in DNA: TGTGCCAGCAGTCAAAGAGAACCAGGAGCTAGCACAGATACGCAGTATTTT.

V gene TRBV28 combines with J gene TRBJ2-1; the D gene is possibly TRBD2 (6 bases). The V end was cut by 6 bases, the J end by 0 bases, with 15 bases between. This CDR3 is 16 amino acids long. The germline gives CDR1 MDHEN, CDR2 SYDVKM. CDR3 region: CASSQSRRGSYNEQFF. CDR3 in DNA: TGTGCCAGCAGCCAGAGTAGGAGGGGCTCCTACAATGAGCAGTTCTTC.

This rearrangement joins TRBV28 to TRBJ1-2, with D possibly matching TRBD1 (5 bases). Trimming removed 5 bases at V and 3 bases at J, with 13 bases between. This CDR3 has 14 residues. The germline V gene encodes CDR1 MDHEN and CDR2 SYDVKM. The chain's CDR3 is CASSGGDRYYGYTF. In nucleotides, the CDR3 is TGTGCCAGCAGTGGGGGAGATAGGTACTATGGCTACACCTTC.

This clone was counted a single time. The V call is TRBV9, the J call TRBJ1-2, with 10 bases matching TRBD1. Germline loops: CDR1 SGDLS, CDR2 YYNGEE. The CDR3 is made up of 13 amino acids. V dropped 3 bases and J dropped 8; count of bases not matched to a gene: 4. In DNA form, the CDR3 reads TGTGCCAGCAGCGCGGGACAGGGGAAGGGCTACACCTTC. Translated: CASSAGQGKGYTF.